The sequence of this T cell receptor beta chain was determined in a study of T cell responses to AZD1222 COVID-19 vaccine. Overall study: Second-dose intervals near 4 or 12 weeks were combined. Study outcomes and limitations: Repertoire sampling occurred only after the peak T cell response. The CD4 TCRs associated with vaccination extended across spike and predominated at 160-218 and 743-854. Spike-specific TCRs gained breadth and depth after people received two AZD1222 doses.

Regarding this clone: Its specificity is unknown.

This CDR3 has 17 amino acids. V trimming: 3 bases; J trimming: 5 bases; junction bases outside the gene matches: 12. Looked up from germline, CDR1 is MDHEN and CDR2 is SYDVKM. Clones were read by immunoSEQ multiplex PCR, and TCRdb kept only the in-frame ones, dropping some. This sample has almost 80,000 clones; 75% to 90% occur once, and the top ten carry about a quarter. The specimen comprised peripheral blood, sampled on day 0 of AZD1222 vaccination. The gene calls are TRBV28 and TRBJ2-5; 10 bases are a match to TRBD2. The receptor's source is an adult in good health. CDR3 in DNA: TGTGCCAGCAGTTTCGGAGCTAGCGGGAGCAGAACTGAGACCCAGTACTTC. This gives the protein CASSFGASGSRTETQYF.